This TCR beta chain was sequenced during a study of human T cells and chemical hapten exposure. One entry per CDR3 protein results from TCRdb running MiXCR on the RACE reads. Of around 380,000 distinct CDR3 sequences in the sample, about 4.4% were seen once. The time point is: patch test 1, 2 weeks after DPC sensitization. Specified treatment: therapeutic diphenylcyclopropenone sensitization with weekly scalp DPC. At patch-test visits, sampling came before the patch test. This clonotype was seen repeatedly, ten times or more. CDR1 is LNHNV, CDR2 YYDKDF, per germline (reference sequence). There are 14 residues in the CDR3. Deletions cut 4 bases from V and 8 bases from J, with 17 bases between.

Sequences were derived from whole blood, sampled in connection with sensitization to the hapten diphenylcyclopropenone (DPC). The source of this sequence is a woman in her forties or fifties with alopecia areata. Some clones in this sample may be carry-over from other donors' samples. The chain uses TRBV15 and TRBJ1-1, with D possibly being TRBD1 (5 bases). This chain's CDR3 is CATSNGGVGGEAFF. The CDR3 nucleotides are TGTGCCACCAGCAATGGAGGGGTGGGAGGGGAAGCTTTCTTT.